Each of the 12 T cell receptor beta chains below was sequenced from the same sample in a study of identical twins. TCRdb fed the 5' RACE reads into MiXCR, producing one record per CDR3 protein. Of about 520,000 distinct CDR3 sequences in the sample, about 20% were seen once. The sample was also linked to a second study, of T cells expressing NK-cell markers.

The sequencing sample was made of CD4+ T cells sorted from blood. These receptors originate from a woman aged 18-29 years in good health.

The rearrangement joins TRBV2 to TRBJ2-3, with D possibly being TRBD2 (5 bases). With 7 bases removed from V and 0 bases from J, the gap between germline ends came to 11 bases. The CDR3 sequence is 14 residues long. Germline V gives CDR1 SNHLY, CDR2 FYNNEI. CDR3 sequence (DNA): TGTGCCAGCAACGGGGTGTCTAGCACAGATACGCAGTATTTT. It is translated as CASNGVSSTDTQYF.

The chain carries TRBV20-1 and TRBJ2-5; D remains ambiguous. V was clipped by 2 bases and J by 5 bases, with 9 bases between them. Germline CDR1 DFQATT, CDR2 SNEGSKA (reference sequence). CDR3 size: 12 residues. DNA of the CDR3: TGCAGTGCTAGATTACGCCGGGAGACCCAGTACTTC. Translating gives CSARLRRETQYF.

This clonotype has just a few counts. The rearrangement joins TRBV5-1 to TRBJ1-1; possibly TRBD1 for D (5 bases). Trimming stripped 1 base from V and 9 bases from J, with 10 bases between. CDR1 is SGHRS and CDR2 is YFSETQ in the germline V gene. The CDR3 contains 12 residues. The CDR3 here is CASSLSQGQAFF. CDR3 sequence (DNA): TGCGCCAGCAGCTTGTCGCAGGGCCAAGCTTTCTTT.

This chain links TRBV10-2 with TRBJ1-4; 7 bases line up with TRBD1. J was trimmed by 8 bases and V by 4 bases; bases with no gene match: 10. The CDR3 runs 15 residues. Germline-derived CDR1 and CDR2 are WSHSY and SAAADI. CDR3 nucleotide sequence: TGCGCCAGCAGTGCCTTTGGAGGGGGCGGAGAAAAACTGTTTTTT. Its protein product is CASSAFGGGGEKLFF.

This chain connects TRBV24-1 to TRBJ2-3, with TRBD1 as a possible D gene (5 bases). Trimming took 8 bases from V and 1 from J, leaving 12 bases between them. The CDR3 has 14 amino acids. Germline-derived CDR1 and CDR2 are KGHDR and SFDVKD. CDR3 in DNA: TGTGCCACCAACTTAGGGGTCCGCACAGATACGCAGTATTTT. Residues: CATNLGVRTDTQYF.

The chain recombines TRBV12-3 or TRBV12-4 with TRBJ2-1; TRBD2 might be the D (5 bases). This CDR3 is 14 amino acids long. V lost 6 bases and J 6 bases, leaving 15 bases between the germline ends. In nucleotides, the CDR3 is TGTGCCAGCAGGAAGCGGCACAACTCCAATGAGCAGTTCTTC. Amino acids: CASRKRHNSNEQFF.

This rearrangement joins TRBV4-2 to TRBJ2-3; the D call may be TRBD1 or TRBD2 (6 bases each). V lost 8 bases and J lost 1, with 16 bases in between. Germline V lookup: CDR1 LGHNA, CDR2 YNFKEQ. The CDR3 sequence is 15 residues long. The CDR3 DNA sequence: TGTGCCAGCCGTCGACTGGGGGGCGGCACAGATACGCAGTATTTT. Amino acids: CASRRLGGGTDTQYF.

The rearrangement joins TRBV27 to TRBJ2-1, with D unclear. The length of the CDR3 is 14 residues. Deletions cut 5 bases from V and 0 bases from J, with 8 bases between. Germline V gene data show CDR1 as MNHEY and CDR2 as SMNVEV (reference sequence). The CDR3 sequence: CASSRHNSYNEQFF. Here the CDR3 DNA reads TGTGCCAGCAGTAGGCATAACTCCTACAATGAGCAGTTCTTC.

The sample holds a few counts of this clonotype. V gene TRBV10-1 combines with J gene TRBJ2-5; 9 nucleotides line up with TRBD2. This CDR3 has 15 amino acids. Germline CDR1 and CDR2: WNHNN and SYGVQD (reference sequence). Losses at the gene ends were 2 bases for V and 5 bases for J; bases not matched to a gene: 6. CDR3 nucleotides: TGCGCCAGCAGTGAGATTGCGGGAGGGCCGGAGACCCAGTACTTC. Its translation is CASSEIAGGPETQYF.

The rearrangement links TRBV20-1 to TRBJ1-1; TRBD1 is a possible D gene (5 bases). V was trimmed by 5 bases and J by 7 bases, leaving 20 bases between them. Germline V CDR1 and CDR2: DFQATT, SNEGSKA (reference sequence). The CDR3 loop spans 14 amino acids. The CDR3 loop reads CSASGFLSTGEAFF. CDR3 in DNA: TGCAGTGCTTCAGGGTTTCTTAGTACGGGTGAAGCTTTCTTT.

The chain carries TRBV27 and TRBJ2-2; the D is unclear. Deletions cut 8 bases from V and 2 bases from J, with 12 bases between. Germline V gene data show CDR1 as MNHEY and CDR2 as SMNVEV (reference sequence). The CDR3 loop spans 14 amino acids. CDR3 amino acids: CASRLWQNTGELFF. In DNA form, the CDR3 reads TGTGCCAGCCGGTTATGGCAAAACACCGGGGAGCTGTTTTTT.

This clonotype has just a few counts. V usage is TRBV3-1 and J usage is TRBJ2-1, with no clear D. V was pared by 3 bases and J by 8 bases, with 17 bases between. The germline gives CDR1 LGHDT, CDR2 YNNKEL (reference sequence). This CDR3 region has 15 residues. CDR3 protein: CASSQNGRLVDEQFF. DNA of the CDR3: TGTGCCAGCAGCCAGAATGGTCGGCTGGTCGATGAGCAGTTCTTC.